These 21 T cell receptor beta chains were all obtained from the same sample, sequenced in a study of CXCR3-negative and CXCR3-positive naive CD8 T cells. Study findings and constraints: CXCR3-positive naive cells carried more hydrophobic TRB CDR3s than CXCR3-negative naive cells did.

These receptors have no identified antigens. 5' RACE with UMI labels generated the TRB cDNA libraries. TCRdb reanalyzed the 5' RACE reads, giving one entry per CDR3 protein sequence and no DNA. The sample's table shows under 150,000 distinct CDR3 sequences. Sequenced material: naive CXCR3+ CD8+ T cells from blood. Sample subset: CD45RO-CCR7+CD27+CD95- naive CD8+ T cells expressing CXCR3 (TNR3+). Receptors were obtained from a human donor in good health. Some clones in this sample may be carry-over from other donors' samples.

The V and J genes are TRBV20-1 and TRBJ1-1. The CDR3 spans 11 residues. Germline lookup yields CDR1 DFQATT and CDR2 SNEGSKA (reference sequence). This CDR3 is CSRIGDFEAFF.

The V and J genes are TRBV18 and TRBJ2-7. CDR3 size: 13 residues. Germline lookup yields CDR1 KGHSH and CDR2 LQKENI. The chain's CDR3 is CASSPDGSYEQYF.

This rearrangement joins TRBV2 to TRBJ2-7. Germline loops: CDR1 SNHLY, CDR2 FYNNEI. The CDR3 loop spans 12 amino acids. The CDR3 spells CASSPQVNEQYF.

J is TRBJ2-5 and V is TRBV4-1; there is no DNA to check the TCRdb D call of TRBD1. Germline assignment: CDR1 MGHRA and CDR2 YSYEKL. The length of the CDR3 is 15 residues. This chain's CDR3 is CASSQEGRGEETQYF.

The CDR3 spells CASSSGNSYNEQFF. The chain joins TRBV6-5 to TRBJ2-1. The CDR3 runs 14 residues. Germline V CDR1 and CDR2: MNHEY, SVGAGI.

The chain uses TRBV20-1 and TRBJ2-7. Germline CDR1 reads DFQATT; CDR2 reads SNEGSKA (reference sequence). This CDR3 has 13 amino acids. The chain's CDR3 is CSARGLNRYEQYF.

The chain uses TRBV6-5 and TRBJ2-7; TCRdb names TRBD2, which stays unverified in the absence of DNA. This CDR3 spans 15 amino acids. Germline V lookup: CDR1 MNHEY, CDR2 SVGAGI. CDR3 sequence reads: CASSESGGTFYEQYF.

The gene calls are TRBV12-3 or TRBV12-4 and TRBJ2-1. This CDR3 has 13 residues. The CDR3 loop reads CASSPDNHNEQFF.

The V and J genes are TRBV29-1 and TRBJ2-2; lacking DNA, the TRBD2 call made by TCRdb goes unchecked. Germline V gene sequence: CDR1 SQVTM, CDR2 ANQGSEA. This CDR3 region has 15 residues. The CDR3: CSVERLAANTGELFF.

The CDR3 reads CASTYLAGLPYEQYF. The chain is built from TRBV7-9 and TRBJ2-7; TCRdb picks TRBD2, but there is no DNA to check that call. Germline V gene data show CDR1 as SEHNR and CDR2 as FQNEAQ (reference sequence). This CDR3 contains 15 residues.

The V call is TRBV29-1, the J call TRBJ2-1; TCRdb lists TRBD2, though no DNA is available to test this call. The CDR3 loop spans 14 amino acids. The germline V gene has CDR1 SQVTM and CDR2 ANQGSEA. The CDR3 sequence is CSVPGTSPLNQQFF.

The chain joins TRBV14 to TRBJ2-2; the D call of TRBD1 rests on TCRdb alone, since no DNA is present to check it. CDR3 length: 15 residues. Germline CDR1 reads SGHDN; CDR2 reads FVKESK. CDR3 residues: CASSPGTTNTGELFF.

The genes are TRBV5-1 and TRBJ2-2; the D call from TCRdb, TRBD1, cannot be confirmed without DNA. In germline, CDR1 is SGHRS, CDR2 YFSETQ. CDR3 length equals 18 residues. CDR3 residues: CASSLEGGTLVWTGELFF.

The chain joins TRBV5-6 to TRBJ2-7; as DNA is missing, the TRBD1 call by TCRdb cannot be tested. This CDR3 region has 15 residues. Germline V gives CDR1 SGHDT, CDR2 YYEEEE. This CDR3 reads CASSLVSPLGYEQYF.

The rearrangement links TRBV11-3 to TRBJ2-1. The CDR3 length is 13 residues. Germline-derived CDR1 and CDR2 are SGHNT and YENEEA. The CDR3 reads CASSLGRYNEQFF.

The chain recombines TRBV27 with TRBJ1-2; TCRdb indicates TRBD1, and absent DNA this call remains unverified. This CDR3 is built from 14 residues. Germline-derived CDR1 and CDR2 are MNHEY and SMNVEV (reference sequence). CDR3 sequence: CASSFTGVGYGYTF.

The chain employs TRBV7-9 and TRBJ2-5; the D call of TRBD1 rests on TCRdb alone, since no DNA is present to check it. Germline CDR1 SEHNR, CDR2 FQNEAQ (reference sequence). The CDR3 has 14 amino acids. CDR3 amino acids: CASSVPGGRETQYF.

The chain combines TRBV4-1 with TRBJ1-1; the TCRdb D gene call, TRBD1, has no DNA to confirm it. CDR3 length equals 18 residues. The germline V gene has CDR1 MGHRA and CDR2 YSYEKL. CDR3 in amino acids: CASSQDWVRVTFRGEAFF.

V usage is TRBV29-1 and J usage is TRBJ2-7; as DNA is missing, the TRBD1 call by TCRdb cannot be tested. CDR3 length equals 12 residues. Germline values: CDR1 SQVTM, CDR2 ANQGSEA. CDR3 in amino acids: CSFSWGSYEQYF.

The chain uses TRBV19 and TRBJ2-1; TCRdb's D gene call, TRBD1, goes unchecked for lack of DNA. Germline-derived CDR1 and CDR2 are LNHDA and SQIVND (reference sequence). There are 16 residues in the CDR3. CDR3 sequence reads: CASSMGAGVSYNEQFF.

J is TRBJ2-1 and V is TRBV7-9; without DNA, the TCRdb call of TRBD1 cannot be checked. The CDR3 is 14 amino acids. Germline V gives CDR1 SEHNR, CDR2 FQNEAQ (reference sequence). This CDR3 reads CASSLMTGYDEQFF.